A single sample is the source of the 28 T cell receptor beta chains below, sequenced in a study of blood T cell repertoires in COVID-19. Method: immunoSEQ multiplex PCR; TCRdb's copy keeps in-frame clones and lacks some. The sample consists of about 270,000 clones, 70% to 90% of them appearing once. The sequencing sample was made of PBMCs or T cells enriched from blood (not recorded which). Every receptor here comes from a woman between 40 and 50 years old with acute COVID-19.

V usage is TRBV11-3 and J usage is TRBJ2-5; D is perhaps TRBD1 (6 bases). Germline CDR1 reads SGHNT; CDR2 reads YENEEA. V gave up 0 bases and J gave up 5 bases, with 13 bases separating them. There are 15 residues in the CDR3. In nucleotides, the CDR3 is TGTGCCAGCAGCTTAGAACCAGGGGCGGAGGAGACCCAGTACTTC. Its translation: CASSLEPGAEETQYF.

The chain is built from TRBV2 and TRBJ2-7, with 8 nucleotides matching TRBD1. V shed 7 bases, J shed 2 bases, and the junction held 4 bases outside the gene matches. Germline V gives CDR1 SNHLY, CDR2 FYNNEI. The CDR3 has 13 residues. In DNA, the CDR3 is TGTGCCAGCATACGGACAGGGACCTACGAGCAGTACTTC. Its protein is CASIRTGTYEQYF.

This chain joins TRBV7-8 and TRBJ2-5; D uncertain. Germline V lookup: CDR1 SGHVS, CDR2 FQNEAQ. The CDR3 spans 14 residues. V gave up 3 bases and J gave up 2 bases, with 10 bases separating them. The CDR3 region is CASSLAALQETQYF. In DNA, the CDR3 is TGTGCCAGCAGCTTGGCGGCACTTCAAGAGACCCAGTACTTC.

In its sample, this clone was seen a few times. V gene TRBV24-1 combines with J gene TRBJ2-1; D perhaps matches TRBD2 (6 bases). V lost 11 bases and J lost 7, with 17 bases in between. The germline CDR1 and CDR2 sequences are KGHDR and SFDVKD. CDR3 length: 13 residues. CDR3 bases: TGTGCCAGTGCAGGAGGGAGAGGGAATGAGCAGTTCTTC. This encodes CASAGGRGNEQFF.

Note on this clone: The sample carries other DNA sequences with the same CDR3. The chain employs TRBV7-9 and TRBJ2-2; possible D gene TRBD2, 6 bases. The CDR3 extends over 14 amino acids. Trimming pared 0 bases from V and 4 bases from J, leaving 6 bases between. Germline loops: CDR1 SEHNR, CDR2 FQNEAQ (reference sequence). CDR3 sequence reads: CASSLAGGTGELFF. CDR3 nucleotides: TGTGCCAGCAGCTTAGCGGGAGGCACCGGGGAGCTGTTTTTT.

The gene calls are TRBV4-3 and TRBJ1-4, with unresolved D. The germline CDR1 and CDR2 sequences are LGHNA and YSLEER. V was shortened by 0 bases and J by 0 bases, with 11 bases between the two germline ends. The CDR3 is 17 residues long. The DNA for the CDR3 is TGCGCCAGCAGCCAAGATCGCGGCAGTGCAACTAATGAAAAACTGTTTTTT. Protein: CASSQDRGSATNEKLFF.

This rearrangement joins TRBV10-3 to TRBJ2-5, with TRBD2 matching over 10 bases. V was pared by 11 bases and J by 1 base, with 4 bases of the junction left unmatched. CDR1 and CDR2 (germline): ENHRY, SYGVKD. The CDR3 spans 13 residues. CDR3 protein: CASRTSGQETQYF. The CDR3, as DNA: TGTGCCTCGAGGACTAGCGGCCAAGAGACCCAGTACTTC.

The chain has TRBV6-5 and TRBJ1-2, with 7 bases identical to TRBD1. Losses at the gene ends were 2 bases for V and 6 bases for J; bases not matched to a gene: 0. Germline V gene lookup returns CDR1 MNHEY and CDR2 SVGAGI. The CDR3 is made up of 12 amino acids. CDR3 in amino acids: CASSYDRDGYTF. CDR3 bases: TGTGCCAGCAGTTACGACAGGGATGGCTACACCTTC.

The rearrangement uses TRBV3-1 (or the pseudogene TRBV3-2) and TRBJ2-1; TRBD2 might be the D (5 bases). The CDR3 runs 16 residues. V gave up 0 bases and J gave up 12 bases, with 21 bases separating them. CDR1 is LGHDT and CDR2 is YNNKEL in the germline V gene (reference sequence). The CDR3 protein is CASSQDAPISGDPQFF. The CDR3 DNA sequence: TGTGCCAGCAGCCAAGATGCCCCGATCAGCGGAGACCCGCAGTTCTTC.

V gene TRBV24-1 combines with J gene TRBJ2-1; 8 nucleotides agree with TRBD2. The CDR3 loop spans 17 amino acids. The V gene's germline CDR1 is KGHDR and CDR2 SFDVKD. Trimming cost V 5 bases and J 3 bases; bases outside gene matches: 11. In nucleotides, the CDR3 is TGTGCCACCAGTGCGAGTAGCGGGACTAACAACTACAATGAGCAGTTCTTC. Its translation is CATSASSGTNNYNEQFF.

The chain links TRBV21-1 to TRBJ2-7; the D call in the table, TRBD2, was not verified against the DNA. TRBV21-1 is annotated as a pseudogene. The CDR3 covers 21 residues. The DNA for the CDR3 is TGTGCCAGCAGCCGATTCGCGGAAAGGACCAGGACTAGCGGGGTCACCTACGAGCAGTACTTC. It yields the protein CASSRFAERTRTSGVTYEQYF.

The J gene is TRBJ2-2, the V gene TRBV2, with D possibly matching TRBD2 (6 bases). Germline CDR1 is SNHLY and CDR2 is FYNNEI. CDR3 length equals 14 residues. Trimming took off 7 bases at V and 2 bases at J, with 11 bases between the two ends. The CDR3 coding sequence is TGTGCCAGCAAGAACGGGAGAAACACCGGGGAGCTGTTTTTT. Translation gives CASKNGRNTGELFF.

CDR3: CAISESDREGNEQYF. The CDR3 DNA reads as TGTGCCATCAGTGAGTCGGACAGGGAGGGTAACGAGCAGTACTTC. The rearrangement joins TRBV10-3 to TRBJ2-7, with D perhaps TRBD1 (8 bases). V was clipped by 0 bases and J by 5 bases, with 14 bases between them. CDR1 ENHRY and CDR2 SYGVKD come from the germline V gene. The CDR3 is 15 residues long.

V gene TRBV6-5 combines with J gene TRBJ1-2, with a possible D match to TRBD1 (5 bases). The germline V gene has CDR1 MNHEY and CDR2 SVGAGI. Trimming removed 10 bases at V and 3 bases at J, with 12 bases between. The CDR3 sequence is 12 residues long. CDR3 in DNA: TGTGCCACTAGCGGCAGGGACTATGGCTACACCTTC. Protein: CATSGRDYGYTF.

V gene TRBV27 combines with J gene TRBJ2-3; weak D call: TRBD2 (6 bases). The CDR3 loop spans 10 amino acids. V was cut by 10 bases and J by 6 bases, with 8 bases left in between. Germline CDR1 MNHEY, CDR2 SMNVEV (reference sequence). This CDR3 reads CATAGDTQYF. CDR3 in DNA: TGTGCCACCGCGGGGGATACGCAGTATTTT.

V is TRBV20-1 and J is TRBJ2-1, with D possibly TRBD2 on 6 matching bases. Between the trimmed V and J ends, which lost 4 bases and 14 bases, there was a span of 15 bases. The CDR3 is made up of 11 amino acids. Germline CDR1 is DFQATT and CDR2 is SNEGSKA (reference sequence). The CDR3 here is CSATRLDREFF. Written as DNA, the CDR3 is TGCAGTGCTACCCGACTAGATCGTGAGTTCTTC.

This chain joins TRBV19 and TRBJ2-6; 11 positions match TRBD2. This CDR3 has 18 residues. CDR1 and CDR2 from the germline V gene are LNHDA and SQIVND (reference sequence). The V and J ends lost 6 bases and 4 bases, in that order; junction bases with no gene match: 11. The CDR3 spells CASSATLAGVAGANVLTF. The CDR3 coding sequence is TGTGCCAGTAGCGCCACACTAGCGGGAGTAGCCGGGGCCAACGTCCTGACTTTC.

The chain recombines TRBV30 with TRBJ1-2; D may be TRBD1 (5 bases). Deletions cut 0 bases from V and 5 bases from J, with 10 bases between. CDR3 length equals 13 residues. Germline loops: CDR1 GTSNPN, CDR2 SVGIG (reference sequence). The CDR3 DNA follows: TGTGCCTGGAGTGTGTCACGGGGGTATGGCTACACCTTC. Amino acids: CAWSVSRGYGYTF.

The gene calls are TRBV6-5 and TRBJ1-5, with 7 positions matching TRBD1. The CDR3 has 15 amino acids. Trimming cost V 7 bases and J 1 base; bases outside gene matches: 7. CDR1 is MNHEY, CDR2 SVGAGI, per germline. The CDR3 nucleotides read TGTGCCAGCATTCGGTGGACAGGCAGCAATCAGCCCCAGCATTTT. Residues: CASIRWTGSNQPQHF.

The rearrangement joins TRBV15 to TRBJ2-5, with a possible D match to TRBD1 (5 bases). The CDR3 runs 15 residues. Germline-derived CDR1 and CDR2 are LNHNV and YYDKDF (reference sequence). V lost 4 bases to trimming and J lost 2 bases, with 14 bases between them. The CDR3 loop reads CATSIRVEPQETQYF. The CDR3 DNA is TGTGCCACCAGCATCAGGGTAGAGCCTCAAGAGACCCAGTACTTC. Supplemented by reference TRBV15 and TRBJ2-5, the full variable domain reads DAMVIQNPRYQVTQFGKPVTLSCSQTLNHNVMYWYQQKSSQAPKLLFHYYDKDFNNEADTPDNFQSRRPNTSFCFLDIRSPGLGDTAMYLCATSIRVEPQETQYFGPGTRLLVL.

The chain is built from TRBV20-1 and TRBJ1-1, with TRBD1 identical over 9 bases. CDR3 length: 15 amino acids. The V and J ends lost 3 bases and 1 base, in that order; junction bases with no gene match: 6. Per the germline V gene, CDR1 is DFQATT and CDR2 is SNEGSKA (reference sequence). CDR3 loop: CSASEQGARNTEAFF. The CDR3 bases are TGCAGTGCTAGTGAACAGGGGGCGCGGAACACTGAAGCTTTCTTT.

This sequence joins TRBV7-2 and TRBJ1-2; 7 bases are a match to TRBD1. CDR3 length: 16 residues. The germline gives CDR1 SGHTA, CDR2 FQGNSA. The ends lost 3 bases at V and 3 bases at J; junction bases unmatched: 10. CDR3 sequence: CASSFGGGGADYGYTF. The CDR3 bases are TGTGCCAGCAGCTTTGGAGGAGGGGGCGCGGACTATGGCTACACCTTC.

This clone has a handful of counts. This chain joins TRBV6-5 and TRBJ1-6; TRBD1 matches at 8 bases. V lost 8 bases to trimming and J lost 7 bases; unmatched junction nucleotides: 7. CDR3 length: 14 residues. In germline, CDR1 is MNHEY, CDR2 SVGAGI. CDR3 DNA sequence: TGTGCCAGCGCAAAGGGACAGGAGAATTCACCCCTCCACTTT. Translation: CASAKGQENSPLHF.

This chain links TRBV30 with TRBJ1-1; possibly TRBD1 for D (5 bases). With 2 bases removed from V and 6 bases from J, the gap between germline ends came to 19 bases. Looked up from germline, CDR1 is GTSNPN and CDR2 is SVGIG (reference sequence). The CDR3 runs 15 residues. The CDR3 here is CAWSIPEEGVPEAFF. CDR3 sequence (DNA): TGTGCCTGGAGTATCCCTGAGGAAGGGGTCCCTGAAGCTTTCTTT.

This chain links TRBV24-1 with TRBJ2-5; 7 bases are a match to TRBD1. This CDR3 region has 14 residues. The ends lost 5 bases at V and 3 bases at J; junction bases unmatched: 5. CDR1 and CDR2 (germline): KGHDR, SFDVKD. The CDR3, as DNA: TGTGCCACCAGTGGGAGGACAGGCAAAGAGACCCAGTACTTC. This encodes CATSGRTGKETQYF.

This clone appeared once. CDR3 bases: TGTGCCGGAGCGAGCGGGAGGGCTTACAATGAGCAGTTCTTC. Protein: CAGASGRAYNEQFF. The chain uses TRBV2 and TRBJ2-1; 10 nucleotides match TRBD2. This CDR3 comprises 14 residues. The junction had 8 bases not matched to a gene; V was cut back by 11 bases and J by 4 bases. Per germline, CDR1 SNHLY and CDR2 FYNNEI.

The gene calls are TRBV11-2 and TRBJ1-1, with unresolved D. The ends were cut back, 2 bases at V and 3 bases at J, with 13 bases in the middle. The CDR3 is made up of 15 amino acids. The germline V gene has CDR1 SGHAT and CDR2 FQNNGV. In DNA, the CDR3 is TGTGCCAGCAGCTTATTTATCATCGGGGACACTGAAGCTTTCTTT. As protein: CASSLFIIGDTEAFF.

The chain employs TRBV29-1 and TRBJ2-1, with 9 bases that match TRBD2. CDR1 is SQVTM and CDR2 is ANQGSEA in the germline V gene. This CDR3 comprises 14 residues. The ends lost 6 bases at V and 12 bases at J; junction bases unmatched: 15. DNA of the CDR3: TGCAGCGTGACAATAGCGGGAGTAGGGGTGGGGCAGTTCTTC. Protein sequence: CSVTIAGVGVGQFF.